Given below is one TCR beta chain in context. The table came from immunoSEQ multiplex PCR; TCRdb's copy has only in-frame clones and leaves some out. The profile shows roughly 40,000 clones, around 75% of them singletons. This sample is part of a study of blood T cell repertoires in COVID-19. At the level of the study: Spain, Italy and the United States supplied samples that represented acute and convalescent COVID-19. PBMCs, B-cell-depleted T cells, or T cells were the source of the cDNA or gDNA that made up the material.

The TCR originated in a man older than 75 with acute or convalescent COVID-19. Material for sequencing was peripheral blood.

The CDR3 spells CASSLGGTSGRAYEQYF. In nucleotides, the CDR3 is TGTGCCAGCAGCTTAGGCGGGACTAGCGGGAGGGCCTACGAGCAGTACTTC. The V call is TRBV7-2, the J call TRBJ2-7; 16 nucleotides match TRBD2. Germline lookup yields CDR1 SGHTA and CDR2 FQGNSA. CDR3 length equals 17 residues. The V gene end was trimmed by 1 base and the J gene end by 2 bases; junction bases not matched to a gene: 2.